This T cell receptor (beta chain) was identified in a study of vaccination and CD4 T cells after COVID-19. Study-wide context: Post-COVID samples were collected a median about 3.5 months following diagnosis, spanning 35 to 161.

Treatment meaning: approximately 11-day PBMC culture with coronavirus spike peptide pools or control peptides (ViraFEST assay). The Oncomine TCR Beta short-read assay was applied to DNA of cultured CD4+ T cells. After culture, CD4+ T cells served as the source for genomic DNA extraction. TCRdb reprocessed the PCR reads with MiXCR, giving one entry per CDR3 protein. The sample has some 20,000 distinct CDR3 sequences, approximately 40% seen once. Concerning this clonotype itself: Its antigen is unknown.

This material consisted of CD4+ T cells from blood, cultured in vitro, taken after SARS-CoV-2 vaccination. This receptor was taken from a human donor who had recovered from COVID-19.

Written as DNA, the CDR3 is TGTGCCAGCAGTTTACGGGGTGGCTATGGCTACACCTTC. It codes for CASSLRGGYGYTF. This chain joins TRBV27 and TRBJ1-2; no reliable D call. Trimming shortened V by 2 bases and J by 4 bases, and 8 bases separated the two germline ends. There are 13 residues in the CDR3. Germline V CDR1 and CDR2: MNHEY, SMNVEV (reference sequence).